The 27 T cell receptor beta chains listed next were all sequenced from one sample in a study of T-cell memory formation after mild COVID-19. TCRdb ran MiXCR on the 5' RACE reads and lists one entry per CDR3 protein. In the table there are roughly 170,000 distinct CDR3 sequences, 18% of which are singletons. The source material was PBMCs or a T cell subset sorted from them (not recorded which). These TCRs come from a young man who had mild COVID-19 (a few samples of this study predate the infection). Cell type and time point are not known.

This clonotype was seen only a few times. The chain joins TRBV5-1 to TRBJ2-3, with D maybe TRBD2 (5 bases). V was trimmed by 0 bases and J by 4 bases, leaving 18 bases between them. CDR3 length: 17 amino acids. The germline V gene has CDR1 SGHRS and CDR2 YFSETQ. Here the CDR3 DNA reads TGCGCCAGCAGCTTGGGGTCATCGGGGAAATCTGCAGATACGCAGTATTTT. It is translated as CASSLGSSGKSADTQYF.

J is TRBJ1-1 and V is TRBV6-5, with D unresolved. V dropped 8 bases and J dropped 8 bases, with 12 bases sitting between them. Germline V gene data show CDR1 as MNHEY and CDR2 as SVGAGI. There are 11 residues in the CDR3. The CDR3 bases are TGTGCCAGCGGACGCGGAACGGAAGCTTTCTTT. Protein: CASGRGTEAFF.

This clonotype has more than one count but fewer than ten. The chain combines TRBV29-1 with TRBJ1-1; the match to TRBD1 covers 9 bases. CDR1 and CDR2 from the germline V gene are SQVTM and ANQGSEA. V lost 6 bases to trimming and J lost 0 bases; unmatched junction nucleotides: 2. This CDR3 spans 13 amino acids. This chain's CDR3 is CSVTGGLNTEAFF. The CDR3 region has the DNA TGCAGCGTCACAGGGGGCTTGAACACTGAAGCTTTCTTT.

This clonotype has more than one count but fewer than ten. The chain joins TRBV9 to TRBJ2-3, with D unclear. This CDR3 contains 16 residues. Trimming took off 0 bases at V and 2 bases at J, with 13 bases between the two ends. Germline loops: CDR1 SGDLS, CDR2 YYNGEE. The CDR3 DNA sequence: TGTGCCAGCAGCGTAGTCGGTTCAGGTATCACAGATACGCAGTATTTT. As protein: CASSVVGSGITDTQYF.

The chain has TRBV5-1 and TRBJ2-7; possibly TRBD1 or TRBD2 for D (7 bases each). This CDR3 is built from 14 residues. Trimming cost V 0 bases and J 5 bases, with 12 bases left between them. The germline V gene has CDR1 SGHRS and CDR2 YFSETQ. CDR3 in DNA: TGCGCCAGCAGCTTGGTGGGAGGGGGCAACGAGCAGTACTTC. Translating gives CASSLVGGGNEQYF. Full variable domain (missing parts from reference TRBV5-1 and TRBJ2-7): KAGVTQTPRYLIKTRGQQVTLSCSPISGHRSVSWYQQTPGQGLQFLFEYFSETQRNKGNFPGRFSGRQFSNSRSEMNVSTLELGDSALYLCASSLVGGGNEQYFGPGTRLTVT.

The CDR3 region has the DNA TGCGCCAGCTCCCCTCGGGGGGGCAATCAGCCCCAGCATTTT. This encodes CASSPRGGNQPQHF. The chain has TRBV5-1 and TRBJ1-5, with D perhaps matching TRBD1 (5 bases). Germline V gives CDR1 SGHRS, CDR2 YFSETQ. CDR3 size: 14 residues. The germline V and J ends were trimmed by 7 bases and 2 bases, with 13 bases remaining between them. The variable domain in full, completed from reference TRBV5-1 and TRBJ1-5, reads KAGVTQTPRYLIKTRGQQVTLSCSPISGHRSVSWYQQTPGQGLQFLFEYFSETQRNKGNFPGRFSGRQFSNSRSEMNVSTLELGDSALYLCASSPRGGNQPQHFGDGTRLSIL.

At least ten counts were recorded for this clonotype. The J gene is TRBJ1-5, the V gene TRBV27; 7 bases line up with TRBD1. CDR1 is MNHEY, CDR2 SMNVEV, per germline (reference sequence). V lost 6 bases and J lost 7; bases outside the gene matches: 6. This CDR3 is 13 amino acids long. CDR3 sequence: CASSLNRGQPQHF. CDR3 coding DNA: TGTGCCAGCAGCCTAAACAGGGGCCAGCCCCAGCATTTT.

This clonotype was detected a few times. The chain combines TRBV9 with TRBJ1-5; D may be TRBD1 (5 bases). The CDR3 has 14 residues. Per the germline V gene, CDR1 is SGDLS and CDR2 is YYNGEE. V lost 3 bases, J lost 2 bases, and 9 bases lay in between. CDR3 nucleotides: TGTGCCAGCAGCGAGACAGCTCGCAATCAGCCCCAGCATTTT. Translating it yields CASSETARNQPQHF.

On this clonotype: The junction does not match germline at one end; this may be a read error. This chain uses TRBV12-3 or TRBV12-4 with TRBJ2-3, with a tentative D call TRBD2 (5 bases). The CDR3 is made up of 13 amino acids. CDR3 amino acids: CAGSRRRGDTQYF. The CDR3 region has the DNA TGTGCCGGCAGCCGACGACGGGGAGATACGCAGTATTTT.

This clonotype was observed a handful of times. At one boundary the junction diverges from the germline segment, which might be a read error. CDR3 DNA: TGCAGTGCTTCCCGGGGGGAGGTTGTCGCCTTC. Its protein product is CSASRGEVVAF. The V gene is TRBV20-1, the J gene TRBJ1-2, with TRBD1 as a possible D gene (5 bases). CDR3 length: 11 amino acids. CDR1 is DFQATT, CDR2 SNEGSKA, per germline (reference sequence).

The table lists this clonotype with a few counts. The chain carries TRBV19 and TRBJ1-1; D is possibly TRBD1 (5 bases). The germline V gene has CDR1 LNHDA and CDR2 SQIVND (reference sequence). Trimming took 5 bases from V and 1 from J, leaving 17 bases between them. The CDR3 is made up of 16 amino acids. The CDR3 reads CASSGGPGLTNTEAFF. The CDR3 region has the DNA TGTGCCAGTAGTGGGGGTCCGGGACTGACGAACACTGAAGCTTTCTTT.

In this sample, this clonotype turned up a few times. The CDR3 loop is CASSQGGPRTEAFF. In nucleotides, the CDR3 is TGTGCCAGCAGTCAGGGGGGGCCGCGAACTGAAGCTTTCTTT. The chain links TRBV11-2 to TRBJ1-1, with TRBD1 identical over 7 bases. Germline V lookup: CDR1 SGHAT, CDR2 FQNNGV. J lost 5 bases, V lost 6 bases, and 9 bases had no gene match. The CDR3 spans 14 residues. Complete variable domain (other parts from reference TRBV11-2 and TRBJ1-1): EAGVAQSPRYKIIEKRQSVAFWCNPISGHATLYWYQQILGQGPKLLIQFQNNGVVDDSQLPKDRFSAERLKGVDSTLKIQPAKLEDSAVYLCASSQGGPRTEAFFGQGTRLTVV.

The chain couples TRBV6-2 or TRBV6-3 to TRBJ2-2, with 8 nucleotides matching TRBD1. CDR1 and CDR2 from the germline V gene are MNHEY and SVGEGT. The J segment lost 2 bases and the V segment lost 2 bases, leaving 4 bases of the junction unmatched. CDR3 size: 16 residues. The CDR3 DNA is TGTGCCAGCAGTTACCAGGGGGCGTTCAACACCGGGGAGCTGTTTTTT. Translated, it gives CASSYQGAFNTGELFF.

This clonotype has just a few counts. This rearrangement joins TRBV23-1 to TRBJ2-1; 8 positions agree with TRBD2. TRBV23-1 is treated as an ORF (open reading frame) with a function not yet certain. The trim removed 2 bases at V and 1 base at J, leaving 7 bases unmatched. CDR3 length: 17 residues. DNA of the CDR3: TGCGCCAGCAGTCAACCGCTGGCGGGGGGTTCCTACAATGAGCAGTTCTTC. It translates to CASSQPLAGGSYNEQFF.

This clonotype was counted only a few times. This sequence joins TRBV6-2 or TRBV6-3 and TRBJ2-6; D call uncertain. This CDR3 has 15 amino acids. CDR1 MNHEY and CDR2 SVGEGT come from the germline V gene. V was clipped by 2 bases and J by 0 bases, with 5 bases between them. The CDR3, as DNA: TGTGCCAGCAGTTACGTGCTCTCTGGGGCCAACGTCCTGACTTTC. This sequence encodes CASSYVLSGANVLTF.

Here the CDR3 DNA reads TGCAGTGCTAGAGGTCTAGATACGCAGTATTTT. This gives the protein CSARGLDTQYF. The chain links TRBV20-1 to TRBJ2-3; D not certain. CDR3 length equals 11 residues. V lost 1 base and J lost 5, with 4 bases in between. Germline V lookup: CDR1 DFQATT, CDR2 SNEGSKA (reference sequence).

The chain joins TRBV18 to TRBJ1-2; D unresolved. CDR1 and CDR2 (germline): KGHSH, LQKENI. Trimming shortened V by 3 bases and J by 4 bases, and 12 bases separated the two germline ends. This CDR3 has 14 amino acids. The CDR3 coding sequence is TGTGCCAGCTCACCTCCCGACGGATTCTATGGCTACACCTTC. Amino acid sequence: CASSPPDGFYGYTF. Using reference TRBV18 and TRBJ1-2 for the parts outside the CDR3, the full variable domain is NAGVMQNPRHLVRRRGQEARLRCSPMKGHSHVYWYRQLPEEGLKFMVYLQKENIIDESGMPKERFSAEFPKEGPSILRIQQVVRGDSAAYFCASSPPDGFYGYTFGSGTRLTVV.

The chain couples TRBV7-2 to TRBJ2-5; TRBD2 might be the D (5 bases). V was trimmed by 4 bases and J by 5 bases, leaving 14 bases between them. The germline gives CDR1 SGHTA, CDR2 FQGNSA. The CDR3 loop spans 14 amino acids. CDR3 loop: CASSSLTSAETQYF. As DNA, the CDR3 is TGTGCCAGCAGCTCCCTCACTAGTGCGGAGACCCAGTACTTC. Filled out from reference TRBV7-2 and TRBJ2-5, the complete variable domain reads GAGVSQSPSNKVTEKGKDVELRCDPISGHTALYWYRQSLGQGLEFLIYFQGNSAPDKSGLPSDRFSAERTGGSVSTLTIQRTQQEDSAVYLCASSSLTSAETQYFGPGTRLLVL.

Only a few counts were recorded for this clonotype. V gene TRBV19 combines with J gene TRBJ1-3; TRBD1 matches 7 bases. The CDR3 has 14 amino acids. Germline lookup yields CDR1 LNHDA and CDR2 SQIVND (reference sequence). Germline trimming cut 3 bases from V and 4 bases from J; bases unmatched to any gene: 3. CDR3 protein: CASSIQGDGNTIYF. CDR3 in DNA: TGTGCCAGTAGTATCCAGGGGGACGGAAACACCATATATTTT.

The CDR3 coding sequence is TGCAGCGGTAAGGGTTCCTACAATGAGCAGTTCTTC. Translation gives CSGKGSYNEQFF. The chain combines TRBV29-1 with TRBJ2-1; D remains unclear. V dropped 7 bases and J dropped 1 base, with 8 bases sitting between them. The CDR3 has 12 amino acids. From germline, CDR1 is SQVTM and CDR2 ANQGSEA.

This clonotype was counted only a few times. The V gene is TRBV20-1, the J gene TRBJ2-7, with D possibly being TRBD1 (8 bases). CDR1 is DFQATT, CDR2 SNEGSKA, per germline (reference sequence). The CDR3 is 15 residues long. V lost 6 bases, J lost 5 bases, and 23 bases lay in between. The CDR3 loop reads CSATAPGQGGDEQYF. As DNA, the CDR3 is TGCAGTGCGACGGCCCCAGGACAGGGAGGGGACGAGCAGTACTTC.

V gene TRBV20-1 combines with J gene TRBJ2-7; D is unclear. This CDR3 has 17 amino acids. V was cut by 4 bases and J by 2 bases, with 24 bases left in between. Germline lookup yields CDR1 DFQATT and CDR2 SNEGSKA (reference sequence). The CDR3 DNA reads as TGCAGTGCTACTGTTGTAAAGATTTCAAAGAACGCCTACGAGCAGTACTTC. This translates into CSATVVKISKNAYEQYF.

This chain joins TRBV5-6 and TRBJ1-2; 11 bases match TRBD1. The germline V gene encodes CDR1 SGHDT and CDR2 YYEEEE. This CDR3 is 14 amino acids long. J gave up 8 bases and V 4 bases, and 7 bases lay outside the gene matches. The CDR3 reads CASSPDRGLGGYTF. DNA for the CDR3: TGTGCCAGCAGCCCGGACAGGGGGCTGGGGGGCTACACCTTC.

This clonotype was seen a handful of times. A read error may account for a junction end that differs from germline. V and J are TRBV5-5 and TRBJ2-6; D remains ambiguous. Germline CDR1 reads SGHKS; CDR2 reads YYEKEE (reference sequence). The CDR3 sequence is 14 residues long. CDR3 residues: CASTLLSGANVLTF. Here the CDR3 DNA reads TGTGCCAGCACCTTGCTCTCGGGGGCCAACGTCCTGACTTTC.

This clonotype occurred a few times. V gene TRBV18 combines with J gene TRBJ1-1, with D possibly matching TRBD1 (5 bases). With 5 bases removed from V and 1 base from J, the gap between germline ends came to 11 bases. In germline, CDR1 is KGHSH, CDR2 LQKENI. This CDR3 is built from 14 residues. The CDR3 bases are TGTGCCAGCTCATTGGGGCAAAAGAACACTGAAGCTTTCTTT. Protein product: CASSLGQKNTEAFF.

V gene TRBV5-1 combines with J gene TRBJ1-3, with 7 bases fitting TRBD1. The CDR3 has 14 amino acids. Germline values: CDR1 SGHRS, CDR2 YFSETQ. The junction had 5 bases not matched to a gene; V was cut back by 4 bases and J by 4 bases. Written as DNA, the CDR3 is TGCGCCAGCAGCATCACAGGGGACGGAAACACCATATATTTT. As protein: CASSITGDGNTIYF.

This clonotype was detected a few times. J is TRBJ1-1 and V is TRBV7-9; TRBD1 might be the D (5 bases). The CDR3 is made up of 13 amino acids. Germline V CDR1 and CDR2: SEHNR, FQNEAQ (reference sequence). The ends were cut back, 2 bases at V and 4 bases at J, with 8 bases in the middle. The CDR3, as DNA: TGTGCCAGCAGCTTATTGGGGGGCACTGAAGCTTTCTTT. It yields the protein CASSLLGGTEAFF.